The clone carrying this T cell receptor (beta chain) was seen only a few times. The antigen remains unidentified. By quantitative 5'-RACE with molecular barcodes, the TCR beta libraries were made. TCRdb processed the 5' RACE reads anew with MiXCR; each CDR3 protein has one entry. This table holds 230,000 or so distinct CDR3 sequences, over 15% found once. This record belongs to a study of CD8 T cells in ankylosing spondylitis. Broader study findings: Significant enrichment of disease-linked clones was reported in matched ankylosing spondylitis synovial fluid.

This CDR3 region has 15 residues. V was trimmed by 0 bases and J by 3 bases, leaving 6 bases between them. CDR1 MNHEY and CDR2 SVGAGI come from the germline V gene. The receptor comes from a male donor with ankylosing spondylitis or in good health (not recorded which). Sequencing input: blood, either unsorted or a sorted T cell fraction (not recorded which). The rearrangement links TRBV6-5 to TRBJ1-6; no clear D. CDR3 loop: CASSYSTSYNSPLHF. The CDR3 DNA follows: TGTGCCAGCAGTTACTCGACCAGCTATAATTCACCCCTCCACTTT.